Included here is one T cell receptor (beta chain) sequence, with context. The data belong to a study of blood T cell repertoires in COVID-19. Study context: The origin of the acute and convalescent COVID-19 samples was the United States, Italy and Spain. T cells, B-cell-depleted T cells, or PBMCs supplied cDNA or gDNA.

V lost 5 bases, J lost 3 bases, and 1 base stayed unmatched. The germline V gene encodes CDR1 GTSNPN and CDR2 SVGIG (reference sequence). The CDR3 loop spans 11 amino acids. Under the authors' procedure: It was from reference gene primer amplification that nucleated cell counts were estimated. Profiling relied on immunoSEQ multiplex PCR, and the TCRdb table lists in-frame clones only, not all of them. V and J calls and clone size come straight from that table; D and trimming were deduced from the DNA. The table includes about 360,000 clones, around 87% detected once. The sequence derives from a human donor in a cohort sampled during active COVID-19. The material sequenced was peripheral blood. This chain joins TRBV30 and TRBJ2-7, with 7 nucleotides matching TRBD1. The chain's CDR3 is CAWGQDYEQYF. The CDR3 nucleotides read TGTGCCTGGGGACAGGACTACGAGCAGTACTTC. Complete variable domain (other parts from reference TRBV30 and TRBJ2-7): SQTIHQWPATLVQPVGSPLSLECTVEGTSNPNLYWYRQAAGRGLQLLFYSVGIGQISSEVPQNLSASRPQDRQFILSSKKLLLSDSGFYLCAWGQDYEQYFGPGTRLTVT.